This T cell receptor (beta chain) was documented in a study of cytomegalovirus exposure and HLA in healthy donors. Regarding the study as a whole: TCR beta V segments were, for the most part, productive about 87% or about 30% of the time in an earlier analysis. The authors later linked a missense DCLRE1C variant to TCR beta V- and J-gene trimming. It was reported in a later analysis that an Asian-associated ancestry cluster showed fewer N-insertions than the approximately 670-donor mean.

Amplification used 60 Vbeta primers and 13 Jbeta primers. Repertoires were generated with immunoSEQ multiplex PCR, while TCRdb's copy carries only in-frame clones and drops some. The repertoire includes around 100,000 clones, about 83% of them detected once, and 3% to 4.5% sits in the top ten. About this clone: The antigen is unknown.

V lost 1 base to trimming and J lost 3 bases, with 10 bases between them. The germline V gene encodes CDR1 LNHDA and CDR2 SQIVND (reference sequence). The CDR3 totals 14 residues. The genes are TRBV19 and TRBJ2-7, with D possibly TRBD2 on 6 matching bases. Source material: PBMCs. The receptor was derived from a female donor in good health and CMV-seropositive. CDR3 coding DNA: TGTGCCAGTAGTATAGGGCTGCGGGACTACGAGCAGTACTTC. Its protein product is CASSIGLRDYEQYF.